Shown below are 30 T cell receptor beta chains from a single sample sequenced in a study of cytomegalovirus exposure and HLA in healthy donors. Sequencing used immunoSEQ multiplex PCR; TCRdb keeps in-frame clones, though not all of them. Of more than 95,000 clones listed, more than 70% are singletons. What was sequenced was PBMCs. Source of these receptors: a man aged 18 to 29 in good health and CMV-seronegative.

The V and J genes are TRBV7-8 and TRBJ2-7, with 9 bases aligning to TRBD1. CDR3 length: 15 amino acids. CDR1 is SGHVS and CDR2 is FQNEAQ in the germline V gene. V trimming: 4 bases; J trimming: 0 bases; junction bases outside the gene matches: 4. The CDR3 sequence is CASSYGQGSSYEQYF. CDR3 bases: TGTGCCAGCAGCTACGGACAGGGGAGCTCCTACGAGCAGTACTTC.

The chain uses TRBV5-1 and TRBJ2-6; the D gene is possibly TRBD1 (6 bases). With 1 base removed from V and 0 bases from J, the gap between germline ends came to 8 bases. The CDR3 runs to 16 residues. The germline V gene has CDR1 SGHRS and CDR2 YFSETQ. The CDR3 nucleotides read TGCGCCAGCAGCTTGCAGGGGACCTCTGGGGCCAACGTCCTGACTTTC. Encoded protein: CASSLQGTSGANVLTF.

The gene calls are TRBV5-8 and TRBJ1-4, with 12 bases that match TRBD1. Per germline, CDR1 SGHTS and CDR2 YDEGEE. The CDR3 runs to 16 residues. The trim removed 4 bases at V and 8 bases at J, leaving 9 bases unmatched. The CDR3 protein is CASSILGTGGNEKLFF. In DNA, the CDR3 is TGTGCCAGCAGCATTTTGGGGACAGGGGGCAACGAAAAACTGTTTTTT.

Note on this clone: The identical CDR3 is also encoded by other nucleotide sequences in the sample. V is TRBV5-4 and J is TRBJ2-2, with TRBD1 identical over 7 bases. CDR1 and CDR2 from the germline V gene are SGHNT and YYREEE (reference sequence). The CDR3 loop spans 15 amino acids. The J segment lost 1 base and the V segment lost 2 bases, leaving 2 bases of the junction unmatched. The CDR3 DNA reads TGTGCCAGCAGCTTTTCAGGGGGGAACACCGGGGAGCTGTTTTTT. It is translated as CASSFSGGNTGELFF.

The chain employs TRBV15 and TRBJ1-1, with 11 bases identical to TRBD1. The length of the CDR3 is 14 residues. V was clipped by 7 bases and J by 11 bases; unmatched bases: 12. Germline lookup yields CDR1 LNHNV and CDR2 YYDKDF (reference sequence). Here the CDR3 DNA reads TGTGCCACCAACCCGGACAGGGGGCGTATTTGGGCTTTCTTT. Translation gives CATNPDRGRIWAFF. The entire variable domain, with the rest obtained from reference TRBV15 and TRBJ1-1, is as follows: DAMVIQNPRYQVTQFGKPVTLSCSQTLNHNVMYWYQQKSSQAPKLLFHYYDKDFNNEADTPDNFQSRRPNTSFCFLDIRSPGLGDTAMYLCATNPDRGRIWAFFGQGTRLTVV.

J is TRBJ1-1 and V is TRBV5-1; D is undetermined. There are 15 residues in the CDR3. The V gene's germline CDR1 is SGHRS and CDR2 YFSETQ. V lost 4 bases and J 1 base, leaving 14 bases between the germline ends. The CDR3, as DNA: TGCGCCAGCAGCGCTTCCTTGCAGGAGAACACTGAAGCTTTCTTT. This encodes CASSASLQENTEAFF.

This clone came up once. The chain links TRBV7-9 to TRBJ1-2, with 9 bases aligning to TRBD1. The V segment lost 1 base and the J segment 7 bases; nucleotides outside the gene matches: 13. Germline CDR1 SEHNR, CDR2 FQNEAQ (reference sequence). This CDR3 has 17 residues. The CDR3 is CASSLGGTGSRVGGYTF. The CDR3 nucleotides are TGTGCCAGCAGCTTAGGAGGGACAGGGTCAAGAGTCGGTGGCTACACCTTC.

The V and J genes are TRBV4-1 and TRBJ2-1; D may be TRBD1 (6 bases). V was clipped by 3 bases and J by 0 bases, with 21 bases between them. The CDR3 is 19 residues long. From germline, CDR1 is MGHRA and CDR2 YSYEKL. The CDR3 is CASSHRQPPTGSSYNEQFF. The CDR3 nucleotides read TGCGCCAGCAGCCACAGACAGCCCCCGACAGGCAGCTCCTACAATGAGCAGTTCTTC.

In its sample, this clone was seen once. The V call is TRBV12-5, the J call TRBJ2-1; TRBD1 agrees at 8 bases. CDR1 LGHNT and CDR2 FRNRAP come from the germline V gene. V trimming: 1 base; J trimming: 1 base; junction bases outside the gene matches: 3. This CDR3 region has 16 residues. CDR3 coding DNA: TGTGCTAGTGGTTTGGGACAGGGGCGATCCTACAATGAGCAGTTCTTC. Translating it yields CASGLGQGRSYNEQFF.

V usage is TRBV27 and J usage is TRBJ1-3; D call uncertain. Germline V gene data show CDR1 as MNHEY and CDR2 as SMNVEV (reference sequence). The CDR3 is made up of 13 amino acids. Deletions cut 6 bases from V and 4 bases from J, with 10 bases between. The CDR3 is CASRLDGGNTIYF. For the CDR3, the DNA is TGTGCCAGCAGACTAGATGGAGGAAACACCATATATTTT.

The chain employs TRBV7-9 and TRBJ2-7, with unresolved D. The CDR3 sequence is 14 residues long. CDR1 and CDR2 (germline): SEHNR, FQNEAQ (reference sequence). V was cut by 5 bases and J by 0 bases, with 11 bases left in between. The CDR3 reads CASSPPQSSYEQYF. The DNA for the CDR3 is TGTGCCAGCAGCCCCCCACAGAGCTCCTACGAGCAGTACTTC.

The rearrangement joins TRBV7-9 to TRBJ1-1, with TRBD1 identical over 8 bases. The germline CDR1 and CDR2 sequences are SEHNR and FQNEAQ (reference sequence). CDR3 length: 18 residues. Trimming cost V 5 bases and J 0 bases; bases outside gene matches: 14. CDR3 nucleotides: TGTGCCAGCAGCCTTTCCGGGACAGGTCGTTTTCTGAACACTGAAGCTTTCTTT. As protein: CASSLSGTGRFLNTEAFF.

The chain links TRBV5-4 to TRBJ1-2, with a tentative D call TRBD1 (5 bases). Between the trimmed V and J ends, which lost 0 bases and 2 bases, there was a span of 14 bases. The CDR3 consists of 16 residues. Looked up from germline, CDR1 is SGHNT and CDR2 is YYREEE (reference sequence). In nucleotides, the CDR3 is TGTGCCAGCAGCTTGGACCTCCCTGGGGGGAACTATGGCTACACCTTC. Protein sequence: CASSLDLPGGNYGYTF.

J is TRBJ2-5 and V is TRBV2, with TRBD2 matching over 7 bases. The CDR3 runs to 13 residues. CDR1 and CDR2 (germline): SNHLY, FYNNEI. V shed 10 bases and J 1 base; nucleotides not matched to a gene: 6. The CDR3 sequence is CATPGTIQETQYF. The CDR3 nucleotides read TGTGCCACCCCCGGGACTATCCAAGAGACCCAGTACTTC.

This clone was seen more than once but under ten times. The chain couples TRBV7-9 to TRBJ2-5; D not certain. The germline V and J ends were trimmed by 0 bases and 1 base, with 6 bases remaining between them. Germline CDR1 SEHNR, CDR2 FQNEAQ (reference sequence). The CDR3 totals 14 residues. CDR3 loop: CASSLAGSQETQYF. The CDR3 nucleotides read TGTGCCAGCAGCTTAGCGGGCAGCCAAGAGACCCAGTACTTC.

The chain links TRBV18 to TRBJ1-1, with D perhaps TRBD1 (5 bases). CDR3 length: 15 residues. With 6 bases removed from V and 5 bases from J, the gap between germline ends came to 19 bases. Germline V gene sequence: CDR1 KGHSH, CDR2 LQKENI. This CDR3 reads CASSGPMVLDTEAFF. Here the CDR3 DNA reads TGTGCCAGCTCGGGGCCAATGGTCTTGGATACTGAAGCTTTCTTT.

The rearrangement joins TRBV11-2 to TRBJ1-1; D may be TRBD1 (5 bases). Germline CDR1 SGHAT, CDR2 FQNNGV. CDR3 length equals 14 residues. Deletions cut 5 bases from V and 8 bases from J, with 18 bases between. CDR3 sequence: CASSPNRWPGEAFF. CDR3 coding DNA: TGTGCCAGCAGCCCAAACCGGTGGCCAGGGGAAGCTTTCTTT.

The V call is TRBV5-1, the J call TRBJ2-7, with 10 bases identical to TRBD1. Germline V lookup: CDR1 SGHRS, CDR2 YFSETQ. This CDR3 region has 16 residues. V lost 3 bases and J lost 2; bases outside the gene matches: 8. The CDR3 sequence: CASSSLGQGVTYEQYF. CDR3 coding DNA: TGCGCCAGCAGCTCCCTAGGACAGGGGGTTACCTACGAGCAGTACTTC.

The CDR3 nucleotides read TGCGCCAGCAGCCAAGATCGGACAGGGGCTATCTATGGCTACACCTTC. Translated, it gives CASSQDRTGAIYGYTF. The chain combines TRBV4-3 with TRBJ1-2, with 9 bases identical to TRBD1. Germline V CDR1 and CDR2: LGHNA, YSLEER. V shed 0 bases and J 4 bases; nucleotides not matched to a gene: 6. The CDR3 runs to 16 residues.

The chain has TRBV5-4 and TRBJ1-2, with no clear D. The CDR3 runs to 16 residues. Germline-derived CDR1 and CDR2 are SGHNT and YYREEE (reference sequence). Trimming removed 1 base at V and 0 bases at J, with 13 bases between. The CDR3 DNA is TGTGCCAGCAGCTTGCGCTGGGGAGGCTCTAACTATGGCTACACCTTC. It encodes CASSLRWGGSNYGYTF.

This chain joins TRBV19 and TRBJ1-2; 10 nucleotides align to TRBD1. V lost 5 bases, J lost 7 bases, and 10 bases stayed unmatched. The germline V gene has CDR1 LNHDA and CDR2 SQIVND (reference sequence). This CDR3 is built from 15 residues. The CDR3 loop reads CASSPGGTGVGGYTF. CDR3 in DNA: TGTGCCAGTAGTCCAGGCGGGACAGGGGTTGGTGGCTACACCTTC.

This chain links TRBV2 with TRBJ2-7; weak D call: TRBD1 (5 bases). The germline V gene encodes CDR1 SNHLY and CDR2 FYNNEI. This CDR3 is 12 amino acids long. Deletions cut 4 bases from V and 4 bases from J, with 8 bases between. CDR3 protein: CASSVSGYEQYF. CDR3 DNA sequence: TGTGCCAGCAGTGTTTCAGGGTACGAGCAGTACTTC. Variable domain in full (rest from reference TRBV2 and TRBJ2-7): EPEVTQTPSHQVTQMGQEVILRCVPISNHLYFYWYRQILGQKVEFLVSFYNNEISEKSEIFDDQFSVERPDGSNFTLKIRSTKLEDSAMYFCASSVSGYEQYFGPGTRLTVT.

V and J are TRBV29-1 and TRBJ2-3, with D hard to call. There are 11 residues in the CDR3. Germline CDR1 reads SQVTM; CDR2 reads ANQGSEA. The germline V and J ends were trimmed by 4 bases and 4 bases, with 6 bases remaining between them. This CDR3 is CSVVSPDTQYF. CDR3 nucleotides: TGCAGCGTTGTAAGCCCAGATACGCAGTATTTT.

The rearrangement links TRBV10-3 to TRBJ2-7; TRBD1 might be the D (6 bases). Looked up from germline, CDR1 is ENHRY and CDR2 is SYGVKD. V dropped 0 bases and J dropped 6 bases, with 15 bases sitting between them. The CDR3 extends over 15 amino acids. Here the CDR3 reads CAISESSQGQGEQYF. The CDR3 nucleotides are TGTGCCATCAGTGAGTCAAGCCAGGGGCAGGGCGAGCAGTACTTC.

V usage is TRBV15 and J usage is TRBJ2-1; perhaps TRBD2 as D (6 bases). Germline V lookup: CDR1 LNHNV, CDR2 YYDKDF (reference sequence). This CDR3 region has 14 residues. V was clipped by 0 bases and J by 7 bases, with 10 bases between them. Written as DNA, the CDR3 is TGTGCCACCAGCAGAGATGAGACTAGGAATGAGCAGTTCTTC. Amino acid sequence: CATSRDETRNEQFF.

The chain uses TRBV30 and TRBJ1-6; TRBD1 might be the D (6 bases). CDR1 and CDR2 (germline): GTSNPN, SVGIG (reference sequence). Trimming removed 0 bases from V and 9 bases from J, with 12 bases in between. This CDR3 is 14 amino acids long. Here the CDR3 DNA reads TGTGCCTGGAGTGTTACAGGGTTGGCTTCACCCCTCCACTTT. Translating it yields CAWSVTGLASPLHF.

The sample holds one count of this clone. The V gene is TRBV5-1, the J gene TRBJ2-3; D gene ambiguous. Trimming left V 0 bases short and J 4 bases short, with 12 bases between. The germline gives CDR1 SGHRS, CDR2 YFSETQ. CDR3 length: 15 residues. The CDR3 DNA reads as TGCGCCAGCAGCTTGGATGTTAGCCGAGCAGATACGCAGTATTTT. This translates into CASSLDVSRADTQYF.

V is TRBV4-3 and J is TRBJ1-4; the match to TRBD1 covers 11 bases. In germline, CDR1 is LGHNA, CDR2 YSLEER. This CDR3 region has 17 residues. The V segment lost 7 bases and the J segment 1 base; nucleotides outside the gene matches: 8. As DNA, the CDR3 is TGCGCCAGCACCCCCGGGACAGGGGGTCGAACTAATGAAAAACTGTTTTTT. It encodes CASTPGTGGRTNEKLFF.

The V and J genes are TRBV19 and TRBJ2-3, with 12 bases aligning to TRBD1. The CDR3 spans 15 residues. The junction had 5 bases not matched to a gene; V was cut back by 7 bases and J by 3 bases. Per germline, CDR1 LNHDA and CDR2 SQIVND (reference sequence). CDR3 bases: TGTGCCAGTACCAGGGACAGGGGGCTTACAGATACGCAGTATTTT. The encoded protein is CASTRDRGLTDTQYF.

The CDR3 DNA is TGTGCCAGCAGTCGAATACTCCAGGGGGTTGACACTGAAGCTTTCTTT. Translating gives CASSRILQGVDTEAFF. The V call is TRBV28, the J call TRBJ1-1; 7 bases are a match to TRBD1. V was pared by 5 bases and J by 3 bases, with 12 bases of the junction left unmatched. This CDR3 has 16 residues. Germline values: CDR1 MDHEN, CDR2 SYDVKM.